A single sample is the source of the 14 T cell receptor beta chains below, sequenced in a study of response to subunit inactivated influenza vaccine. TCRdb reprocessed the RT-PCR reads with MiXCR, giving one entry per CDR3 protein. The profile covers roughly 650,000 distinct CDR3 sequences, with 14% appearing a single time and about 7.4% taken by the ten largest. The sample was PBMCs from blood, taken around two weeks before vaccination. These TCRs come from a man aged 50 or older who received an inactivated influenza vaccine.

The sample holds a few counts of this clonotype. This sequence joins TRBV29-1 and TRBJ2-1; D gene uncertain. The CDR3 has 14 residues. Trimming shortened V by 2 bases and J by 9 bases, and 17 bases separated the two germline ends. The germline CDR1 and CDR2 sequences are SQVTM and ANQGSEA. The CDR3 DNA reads TGCAGCGTTGAAAGGACCGAGTCTAACCGTGAGCAGTTCTTC. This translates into CSVERTESNREQFF.

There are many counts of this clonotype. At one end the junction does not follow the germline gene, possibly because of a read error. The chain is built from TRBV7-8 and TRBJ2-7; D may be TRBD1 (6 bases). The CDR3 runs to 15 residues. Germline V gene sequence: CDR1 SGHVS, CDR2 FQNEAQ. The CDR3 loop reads CASSPLKTGSFEQYF. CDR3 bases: TGTGCCAGCAGCCCCCTCAAGACAGGATCCTTCGAGCAGTACTTC.

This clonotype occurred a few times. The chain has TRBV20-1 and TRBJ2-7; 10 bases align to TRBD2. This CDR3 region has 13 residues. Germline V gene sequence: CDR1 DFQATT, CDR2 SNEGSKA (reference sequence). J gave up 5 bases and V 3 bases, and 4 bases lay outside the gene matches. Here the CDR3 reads CSASWLAGDEQYF. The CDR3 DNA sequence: TGCAGTGCTAGTTGGCTAGCGGGAGACGAGCAGTACTTC.

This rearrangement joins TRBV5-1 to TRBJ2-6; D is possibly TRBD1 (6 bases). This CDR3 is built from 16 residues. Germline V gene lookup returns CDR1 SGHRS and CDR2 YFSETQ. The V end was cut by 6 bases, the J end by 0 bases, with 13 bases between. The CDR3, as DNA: TGCGCCAGCATTGGACAGTCACCCTCTGGGGCCAACGTCCTGACTTTC. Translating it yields CASIGQSPSGANVLTF.

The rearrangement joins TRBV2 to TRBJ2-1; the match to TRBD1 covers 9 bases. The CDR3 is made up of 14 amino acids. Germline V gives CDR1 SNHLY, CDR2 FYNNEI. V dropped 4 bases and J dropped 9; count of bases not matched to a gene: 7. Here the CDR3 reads CASSGVQGAGEQFF. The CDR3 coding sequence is TGTGCCAGCAGTGGGGTACAGGGGGCCGGTGAGCAGTTCTTC.

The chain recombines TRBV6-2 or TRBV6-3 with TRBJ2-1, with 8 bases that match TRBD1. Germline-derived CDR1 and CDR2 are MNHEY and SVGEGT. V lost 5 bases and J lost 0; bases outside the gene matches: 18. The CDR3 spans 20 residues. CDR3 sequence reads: CASSPVQGGSRMGSYNEQFF. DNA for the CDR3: TGTGCCAGCAGTCCGGTACAGGGGGGTTCCAGGATGGGCTCCTACAATGAGCAGTTCTTC.

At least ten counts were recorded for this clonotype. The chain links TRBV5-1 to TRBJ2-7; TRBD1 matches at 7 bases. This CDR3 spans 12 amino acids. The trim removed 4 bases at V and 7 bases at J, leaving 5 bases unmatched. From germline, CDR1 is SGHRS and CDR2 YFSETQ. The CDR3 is CASSLDRDEQYF. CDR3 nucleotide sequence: TGCGCCAGCAGCCTCGACAGGGATGAGCAGTACTTC.

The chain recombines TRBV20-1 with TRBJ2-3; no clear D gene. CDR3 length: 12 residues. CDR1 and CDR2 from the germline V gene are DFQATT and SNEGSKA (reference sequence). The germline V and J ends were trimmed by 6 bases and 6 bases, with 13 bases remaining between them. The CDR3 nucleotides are TGCAGTGCCCACCTTGCGTGGGATACGCAGTATTTT. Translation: CSAHLAWDTQYF.

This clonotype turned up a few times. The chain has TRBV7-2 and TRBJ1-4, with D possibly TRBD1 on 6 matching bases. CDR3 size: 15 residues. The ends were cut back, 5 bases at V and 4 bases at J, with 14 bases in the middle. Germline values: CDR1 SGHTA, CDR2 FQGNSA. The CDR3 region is CASSPGKGVNEKLFF. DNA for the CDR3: TGTGCCAGCAGCCCAGGGAAGGGGGTTAATGAAAAACTGTTTTTT.

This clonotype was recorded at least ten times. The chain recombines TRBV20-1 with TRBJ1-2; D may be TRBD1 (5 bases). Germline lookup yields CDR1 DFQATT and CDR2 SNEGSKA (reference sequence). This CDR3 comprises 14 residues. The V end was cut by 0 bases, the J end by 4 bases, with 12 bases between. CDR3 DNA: TGCAGTGCTAGAGATCAAGGTGGGGCCTATGGCTACACCTTC. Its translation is CSARDQGGAYGYTF.

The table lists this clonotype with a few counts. The CDR3 DNA is TGTGCCAGCAGTGACCCCGGGGCAACTGGGTCCGTGGCTTTCTTT. It encodes CASSDPGATGSVAFF. The chain employs TRBV2 and TRBJ1-1; D might be TRBD1 (5 bases). The V gene's germline CDR1 is SNHLY and CDR2 FYNNEI. V was cut by 3 bases and J by 11 bases, with 22 bases left in between. The CDR3 covers 15 residues. The full variable domain, in which reference TRBV2 and TRBJ1-1 provide the parts outside the CDR3, is EPEVTQTPSHQVTQMGQEVILRCVPISNHLYFYWYRQILGQKVEFLVSFYNNEISEKSEIFDDQFSVERPDGSNFTLKIRSTKLEDSAMYFCASSDPGATGSVAFFGQGTRLTVV.

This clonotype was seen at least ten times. CDR3 loop: CASSYWDRGLEQYF. The CDR3 bases are TGTGCCAGCAGTTACTGGGACAGGGGATTGGAGCAGTACTTC. The gene calls are TRBV28 and TRBJ2-7, with 10 bases lining up with TRBD1. Germline lookup yields CDR1 MDHEN and CDR2 SYDVKM. The CDR3 is 14 residues long. J was trimmed by 7 bases and V by 4 bases; bases with no gene match: 7.

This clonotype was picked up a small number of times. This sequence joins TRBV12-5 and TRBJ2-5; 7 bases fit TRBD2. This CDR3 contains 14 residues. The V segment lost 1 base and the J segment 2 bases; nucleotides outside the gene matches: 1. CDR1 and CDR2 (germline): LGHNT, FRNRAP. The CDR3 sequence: CASGLGLAQETQYF. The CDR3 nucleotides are TGTGCTAGTGGTTTGGGACTAGCACAAGAGACCCAGTACTTC.

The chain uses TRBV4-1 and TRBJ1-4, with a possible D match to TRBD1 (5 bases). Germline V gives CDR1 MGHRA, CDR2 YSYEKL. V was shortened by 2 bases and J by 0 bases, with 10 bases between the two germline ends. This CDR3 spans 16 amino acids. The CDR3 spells CASSQKETATNEKLFF. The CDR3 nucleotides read TGCGCCAGCAGCCAAAAGGAGACAGCAACTAATGAAAAACTGTTTTTT.